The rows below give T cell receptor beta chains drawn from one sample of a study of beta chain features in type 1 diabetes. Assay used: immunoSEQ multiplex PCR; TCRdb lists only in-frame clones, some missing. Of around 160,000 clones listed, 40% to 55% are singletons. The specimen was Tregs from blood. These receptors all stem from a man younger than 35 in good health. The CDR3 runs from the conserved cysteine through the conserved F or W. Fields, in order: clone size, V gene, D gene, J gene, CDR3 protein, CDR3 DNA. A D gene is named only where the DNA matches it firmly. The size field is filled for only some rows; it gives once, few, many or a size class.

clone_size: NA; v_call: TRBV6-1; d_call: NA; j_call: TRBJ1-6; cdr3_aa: CASSEAAQIYSPLHF; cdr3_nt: TGTGCCAGCAGTGAAGCAGCACAGATTTATTCACCCCTCCACTTT
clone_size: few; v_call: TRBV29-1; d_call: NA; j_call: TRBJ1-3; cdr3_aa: CSVTDSSGNTIYF; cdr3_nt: TGCAGCGTTACAGACAGCTCTGGAAACACCATATATTTT
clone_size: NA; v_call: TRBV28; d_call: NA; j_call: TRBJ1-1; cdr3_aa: CASSLRGMNTEAFF; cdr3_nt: TGTGCCAGCAGTTTACGGGGGATGAACACTGAAGCTTTCTTT
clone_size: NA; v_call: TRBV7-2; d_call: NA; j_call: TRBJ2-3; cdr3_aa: CASSLAGRRNADTQYF; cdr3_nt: TGTGCCAGCAGCTTAGCGGGGCGCCGGAATGCAGATACGCAGTATTTT
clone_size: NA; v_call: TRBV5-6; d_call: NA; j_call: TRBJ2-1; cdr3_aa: CASSWDISYNEQFF; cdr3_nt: TGTGCCAGCAGCTGGGACATCTCCTACAATGAGCAGTTCTTC
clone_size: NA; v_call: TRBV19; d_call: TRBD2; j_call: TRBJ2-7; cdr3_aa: CASKQLAGAYEQYF; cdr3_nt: TGTGCCAGTAAGCAACTAGCGGGGGCTTACGAGCAGTACTTC
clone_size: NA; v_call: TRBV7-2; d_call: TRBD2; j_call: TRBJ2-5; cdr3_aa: CASSPTSGGGQETQYF; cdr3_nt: TGTGCCAGCAGCCCAACTAGCGGGGGGGGACAAGAGACCCAGTACTTC
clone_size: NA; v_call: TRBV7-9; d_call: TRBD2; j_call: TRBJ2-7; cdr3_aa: CASSLAGGNEQYF; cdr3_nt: TGTGCCAGCAGCTTAGCGGGAGGGAACGAGCAGTACTTC
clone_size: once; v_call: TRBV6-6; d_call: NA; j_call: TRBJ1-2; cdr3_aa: CASSFQQDYGYTF; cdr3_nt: TGTGCCAGCAGTTTTCAACAGGACTATGGCTACACCTTC
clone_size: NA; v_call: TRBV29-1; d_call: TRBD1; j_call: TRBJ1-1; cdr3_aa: CSARQGDVNTEAFF; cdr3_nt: TGCAGCGCGCGACAGGGGGATGTCAACACTGAAGCTTTCTTT
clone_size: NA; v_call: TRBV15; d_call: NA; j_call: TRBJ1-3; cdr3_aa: CATSRQFGNTIYF; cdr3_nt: TGTGCCACCAGCAGACAATTTGGAAACACCATATATTTT
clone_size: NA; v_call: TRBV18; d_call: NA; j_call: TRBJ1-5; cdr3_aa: CASSPRGLGQNQPQHF; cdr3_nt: TGTGCCAGCTCACCACGGGGGCTCGGGCAAAATCAGCCCCAGCATTTT
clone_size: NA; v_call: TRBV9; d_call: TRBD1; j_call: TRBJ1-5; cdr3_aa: CASSVIRDRGMNSNQPQHF; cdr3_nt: TGTGCCAGCAGCGTTATACGGGACAGGGGGATGAATAGCAATCAGCCCCAGCATTTT
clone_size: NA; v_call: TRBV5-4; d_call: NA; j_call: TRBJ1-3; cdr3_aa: CASSLFPGGNTIYF; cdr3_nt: TGTGCCAGCAGCTTGTTTCCGGGTGGAAACACCATATATTTT
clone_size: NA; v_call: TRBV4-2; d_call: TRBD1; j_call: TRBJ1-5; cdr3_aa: CASSPDRGGLFGQPQHF; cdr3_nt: TGTGCCAGCAGCCCCGACAGGGGTGGGTTGTTTGGTCAGCCCCAGCATTTT
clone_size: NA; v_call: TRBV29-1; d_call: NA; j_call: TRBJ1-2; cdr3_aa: CSVEDGAYGYTF; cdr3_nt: TGCAGCGTGGAGGACGGAGCTTATGGCTACACCTTC
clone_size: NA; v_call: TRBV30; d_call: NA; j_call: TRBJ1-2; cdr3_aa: CAWSVLGYGYTF; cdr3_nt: TGTGCCTGGAGTGTACTTGGCTATGGCTACACCTTC
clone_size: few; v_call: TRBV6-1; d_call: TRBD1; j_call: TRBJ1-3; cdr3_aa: CASRSGRGGGNTIYF; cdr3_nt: TGTGCCAGCAGGTCCGGACGAGGGGGCGGAAACACCATATATTTT
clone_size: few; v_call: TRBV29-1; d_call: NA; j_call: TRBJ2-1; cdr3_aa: CSVGTGYNEQFF; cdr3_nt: TGCAGCGTTGGAACAGGGTACAATGAGCAGTTCTTC
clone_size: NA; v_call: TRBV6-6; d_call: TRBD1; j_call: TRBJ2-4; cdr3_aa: CASSYPQGASKNIQYF; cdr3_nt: TGTGCCAGCAGTTACCCGCAGGGGGCGTCCAAAAACATTCAGTACTTC